Here is one T cell receptor beta chain with its context. Its antigen is unknown. This record comes from a study of shared clonotypes between healthy human individuals. The wider study: With ages of 18 to 49, the donors were a couple of women and a few men.

TCRdb's copy holds only in-frame clones and misses some; the assay was immunoSEQ multiplex PCR. The table has 850,000 to 1,200,000 clones, about three quarters seen once. Germline-derived CDR1 and CDR2 are MGHRA and YSYEKL. V shed 1 base and J 4 bases; nucleotides not matched to a gene: 7. CDR3 size: 16 residues. Whole-study findings and limits: In general, naive subsets displayed greater estimated richness than memory subsets did. Clonotypes not shared had lower generation probabilities than those common to all four donors.

Adult Caucasians living in Nashville, Tennessee made up all of the donors. This chain joins TRBV4-1 and TRBJ2-3; 8 bases agree with TRBD2. The specimen sequenced was memory CD4+ T cells sorted from blood. Subset meaning: CD45RA-negative fraction. The clonotype was recovered from a man between 18 and 35 years old in good health. This CDR3 reads CASSQAGTRGSDTQYF. The CDR3 coding sequence is TGCGCCAGCAGCCAAGCCGGGACTAGGGGGTCAGATACGCAGTATTTT.